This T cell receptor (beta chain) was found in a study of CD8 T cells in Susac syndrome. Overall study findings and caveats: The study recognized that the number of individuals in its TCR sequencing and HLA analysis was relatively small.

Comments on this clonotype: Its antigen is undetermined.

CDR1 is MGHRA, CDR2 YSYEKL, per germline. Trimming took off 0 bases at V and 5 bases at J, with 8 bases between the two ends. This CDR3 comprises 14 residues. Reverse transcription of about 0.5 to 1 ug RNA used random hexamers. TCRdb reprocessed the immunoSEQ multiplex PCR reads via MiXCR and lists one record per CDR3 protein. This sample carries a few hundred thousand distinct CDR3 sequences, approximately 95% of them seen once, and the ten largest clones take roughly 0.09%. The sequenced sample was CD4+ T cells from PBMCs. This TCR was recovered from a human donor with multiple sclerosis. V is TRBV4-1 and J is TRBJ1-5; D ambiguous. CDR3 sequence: CASSQERRDQPQHF. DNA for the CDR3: TGCGCCAGCAGCCAAGAGAGGCGGGATCAGCCCCAGCATTTT.